The T cell receptor (beta chain) under discussion was sequenced for a study of T-cell reconstitution after alpha-beta-depleted transplantation in children. Study observations and caveats: Reported findings indicate that, about two months after transplant, alpha-beta T cells came from several hundred expanded clones, which were derived from non-depleted graft cells. Recipient T cells and thymic progenitors that survived were the source of the high TCRbeta diversity seen at day 60 in some patients. Newly made T cells mostly supplied T-cell counts and diversity one year after transplant.

This clonotype showed up many times. Its specificity is unknown. It was with unique molecular identifiers that the TCRbeta library was prepared. A single record per CDR3 protein comes from TCRdb applying MiXCR to the PCR reads. In the table there are 200,000 to 250,000 distinct CDR3 sequences, 6.5% to 10% of which are singletons. Germline-derived CDR1 and CDR2 are DFQATT and SNEGSKA (reference sequence). V was shortened by 2 bases and J by 4 bases, with 18 bases between the two germline ends. The CDR3 totals 15 residues. This chain uses TRBV20-1 with TRBJ2-7; D is ambiguous. This TCR was recovered from a male patient under 18 who had a stem cell transplant for acute lymphoblastic leukemia, so the T cells may come from the graft donor. This sample comprised PBMCs, mostly from graft donor cells, obtained 180 days after TCRalphabeta/CD19-depleted stem cell transplant. DNA for the CDR3: TGCAGTGCTAGAAGGCTGGGTGGTGGAATTTACGAGCAGTACTTC. It codes for CSARRLGGGIYEQYF.